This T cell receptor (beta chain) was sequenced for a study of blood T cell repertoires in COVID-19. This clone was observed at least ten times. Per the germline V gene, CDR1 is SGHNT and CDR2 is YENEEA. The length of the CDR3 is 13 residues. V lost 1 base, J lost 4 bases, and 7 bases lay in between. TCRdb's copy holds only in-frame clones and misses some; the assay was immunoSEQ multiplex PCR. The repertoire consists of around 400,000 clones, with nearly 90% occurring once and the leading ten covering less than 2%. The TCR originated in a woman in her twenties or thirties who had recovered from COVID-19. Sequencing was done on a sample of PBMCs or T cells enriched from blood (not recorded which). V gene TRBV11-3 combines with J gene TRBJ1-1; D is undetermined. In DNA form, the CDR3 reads TGTGCCAGCAGCTTAGCGGTGAGCACTGAAGCTTTCTTT. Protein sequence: CASSLAVSTEAFF.